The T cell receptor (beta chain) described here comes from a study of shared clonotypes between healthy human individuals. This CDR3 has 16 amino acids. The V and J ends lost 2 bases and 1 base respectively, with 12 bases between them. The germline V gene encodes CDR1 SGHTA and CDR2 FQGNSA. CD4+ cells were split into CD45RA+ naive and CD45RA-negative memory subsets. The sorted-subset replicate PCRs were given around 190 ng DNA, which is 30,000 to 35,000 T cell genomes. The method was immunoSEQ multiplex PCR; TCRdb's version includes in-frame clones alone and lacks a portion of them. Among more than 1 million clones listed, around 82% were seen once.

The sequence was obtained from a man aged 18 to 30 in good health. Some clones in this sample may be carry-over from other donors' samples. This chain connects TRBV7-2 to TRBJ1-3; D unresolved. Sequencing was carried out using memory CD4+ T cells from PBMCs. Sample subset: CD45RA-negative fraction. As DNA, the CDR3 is TGTGCCAGCAGCTTACTGAGCAGCCCGTCTGGAAACACCATATATTTT. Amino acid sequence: CASSLLSSPSGNTIYF.